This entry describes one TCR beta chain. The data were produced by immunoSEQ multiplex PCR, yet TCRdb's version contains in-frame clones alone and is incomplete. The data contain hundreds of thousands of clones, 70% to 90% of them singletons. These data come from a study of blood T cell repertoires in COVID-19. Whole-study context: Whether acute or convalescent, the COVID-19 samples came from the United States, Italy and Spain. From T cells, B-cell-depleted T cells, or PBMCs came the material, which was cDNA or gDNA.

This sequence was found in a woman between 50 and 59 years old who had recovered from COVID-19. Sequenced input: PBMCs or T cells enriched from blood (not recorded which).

CDR3 DNA: TGTGCCAGCAGCCCTGGGACTCTAGCCTACGAGCAGTACTTC. Residues: CASSPGTLAYEQYF. This sequence joins TRBV9 and TRBJ2-7, with D perhaps TRBD2 (6 bases). The CDR3 totals 14 residues. The V gene lost 4 bases and the J gene lost 2 bases, with 13 bases spanning the gap. Germline V gene sequence: CDR1 SGDLS, CDR2 YYNGEE.